What follows are 3 T cell receptor beta chains derived from one specimen sequenced in a study of cytomegalovirus exposure and HLA in healthy donors. The table came from immunoSEQ multiplex PCR; TCRdb's copy has only in-frame clones and leaves some out. Counted here are roughly 60,000 clones, about 91% occurring once; the ten biggest clones make up over 1%. Source material: PBMCs. The receptors shown here come from a young woman in good health and CMV-seronegative.

The CDR3 loop is CASSLEQGFYGYTF. In DNA, the CDR3 is TGTGCCAGCAGTCTTGAACAGGGGTTCTATGGCTACACCTTC. The rearrangement uses TRBV6-1 and TRBJ1-2; 7 positions match TRBD1. Trimming removed 5 bases from V and 4 bases from J; junction bases left unmatched: 7. CDR3 length equals 14 residues. Per germline, CDR1 MNHNS and CDR2 SASEGT.

The genes are TRBV9 and TRBJ2-3, with D tentatively TRBD2 (5 bases). The CDR3 contains 15 residues. Germline V gene lookup returns CDR1 SGDLS and CDR2 YYNGEE. Trimming removed 0 bases from V and 5 bases from J, with 13 bases in between. The CDR3 DNA reads TGTGCCAGCAGCGTAGTAGGAGGATCCCAAGATACGCAGTATTTT. This encodes CASSVVGGSQDTQYF.

The chain carries TRBV11-2 and TRBJ1-6, with 8 bases identical to TRBD1. The CDR3 length is 17 residues. The ends lost 3 bases at V and 10 bases at J; junction bases unmatched: 14. CDR1 is SGHAT, CDR2 FQNNGV, per germline. This CDR3 reads CASSFPGQGRVKSPLHF. As DNA, the CDR3 is TGTGCCAGCAGCTTCCCCGGACAGGGAAGAGTGAAGTCACCCCTCCACTTT.